The next 30 T cell receptor beta chains were all read from a single sample in a study of blood T cells in healthy people across ages. Sample-barcoded 5' priming and a J-beta primer mix drove a second PCR of roughly 6 to 12 cycles. MiXCR was run by TCRdb on the 5' RACE reads, yielding one entry per CDR3 protein. The profile shows some 1.5 million distinct CDR3 sequences, about 45% of them singletons. The source material was blood. The receptor source for this set is a woman younger than 35 in good health.

V and J are TRBV7-9 and TRBJ1-2; TRBD1 is a possible D gene (6 bases). Trimming shortened V by 3 bases and J by 5 bases, and 10 bases separated the two germline ends. CDR1 and CDR2 (germline): SEHNR, FQNEAQ (reference sequence). The CDR3 has 13 residues. The CDR3 spells CASSLNTGYGYTF. Here the CDR3 DNA reads TGTGCCAGCAGCTTGAACACAGGGTATGGCTACACCTTC.

This chain links TRBV12-3 or TRBV12-4 with TRBJ2-7; D is undetermined. V lost 3 bases and J lost 7, with 10 bases in between. The CDR3 loop spans 12 amino acids. This chain's CDR3 is CASSFSPLEQYF. CDR3 DNA: TGTGCCAGCAGTTTCTCTCCGCTTGAGCAGTACTTC.

The chain joins TRBV15 to TRBJ2-7; 7 bases fit TRBD2. Unmatched junction bases numbered 14, after V lost 2 bases and J lost 7 bases. The CDR3 totals 16 residues. Germline V lookup: CDR1 LNHNV, CDR2 YYDKDF (reference sequence). In DNA form, the CDR3 reads TGTGCCACCAGCAGACGCCAGGGTAATCCGGGAGGTGAGCAGTACTTC. Translating gives CATSRRQGNPGGEQYF.

On this clonotype: It may be a read error: a sequence one base away is much more abundant. V gene TRBV4-3 combines with J gene TRBJ2-1; 10 bases fit TRBD2. Trimming cost V 4 bases and J 7 bases; bases outside gene matches: 10. The V gene's germline CDR1 is LGHNA and CDR2 YSLEER. This CDR3 spans 16 amino acids. The CDR3 spells CASSRESGGAWNEQFF. The CDR3 coding sequence is TGCGCCAGCAGCCGAGAAAGCGGGGGGGCATGGAATGAGCAGTTCTTC.

This clonotype was detected only a few times. The CDR3 protein is CSAGENFYGYTF. The CDR3 DNA follows: TGCAGCGCGGGAGAGAACTTCTATGGCTACACCTTC. The chain uses TRBV29-1 and TRBJ1-2; no clear D gene. V was trimmed by 7 bases and J by 4 bases, leaving 13 bases between them. Germline V gene data show CDR1 as SQVTM and CDR2 as ANQGSEA. This CDR3 is 12 amino acids long. Full variable domain (remainder filled in from reference TRBV29-1 and TRBJ1-2): SAVISQKPSRDICQRGTSLTIQCQVDSQVTMMFWYRQQPGQSLTLIATANQGSEATYESGFVIDKFPISRPNLTFSTLTVSNMSPEDSSIYLCSAGENFYGYTFGSGTRLTVV.

The V call is TRBV6-1, the J call TRBJ1-3, with TRBD1 as a possible D gene (6 bases). The CDR3 loop spans 15 amino acids. The germline V gene has CDR1 MNHNS and CDR2 SASEGT. V lost 2 bases and J 3 bases, leaving 11 bases between the germline ends. The CDR3 sequence is CASSEPRGGGNTIYF. The CDR3 DNA is TGTGCCAGCAGTGAACCCAGGGGTGGTGGAAACACCATATATTTT.

The chain combines TRBV20-1 with TRBJ2-1; 7 bases agree with TRBD1. In germline, CDR1 is DFQATT, CDR2 SNEGSKA (reference sequence). The ends lost 4 bases at V and 0 bases at J; junction bases unmatched: 6. CDR3 length: 15 residues. The CDR3 sequence: CSAKRGLYSYNEQFF. CDR3 in DNA: TGCAGTGCTAAGAGGGGGCTCTACTCCTACAATGAGCAGTTCTTC.

The rearrangement uses TRBV5-1 and TRBJ2-1; 8 bases agree with TRBD1. V gave up 4 bases and J gave up 2 bases; unmatched junction bases: 8. Germline V gene data show CDR1 as SGHRS and CDR2 as YFSETQ. This CDR3 spans 16 amino acids. CDR3 region: CASSPTRTGTYNEQFF. CDR3 nucleotides: TGCGCCAGCAGCCCGACCCGGACAGGGACCTACAATGAGCAGTTCTTC.

V gene TRBV7-8 combines with J gene TRBJ1-1; perhaps TRBD1 as D (6 bases). Germline loops: CDR1 SGHVS, CDR2 FQNEAQ. This CDR3 spans 15 amino acids. The V end lost 4 bases, the J end lost 5 bases, and 17 bases lay between the germline ends. The CDR3 region has the DNA TGTGCCAGCAGCTCCACGACAGGCCGGGAGACTGAAGCTTTCTTT. It encodes CASSSTTGRETEAFF. Filled out from reference TRBV7-8 and TRBJ1-1, the complete variable domain reads GAGVSQSPRYKVAKRGQDVALRCDPISGHVSLFWYQQALGQGPEFLTYFQNEAQLDKSGLPSDRFFAERPEGSVSTLKIQRTQQEDSAVYLCASSSTTGRETEAFFGQGTRLTVV.

The J gene is TRBJ1-6, the V gene TRBV7-9; 9 bases agree with TRBD1. The CDR3 loop spans 14 amino acids. Germline values: CDR1 SEHNR, CDR2 FQNEAQ (reference sequence). With V trimmed by 5 bases and J by 9 bases, 5 bases remained unmatched. Here the CDR3 reads CASSQDRGFSPLHF. Here the CDR3 DNA reads TGTGCCAGCAGCCAGGACAGGGGCTTTTCACCCCTCCACTTT.

J is TRBJ2-5 and V is TRBV7-6, with D perhaps assigned TRBD1 or TRBD2 (5 bases each). The assigned J gene may be wrong: the sequence end matches TRBJ2-7 better. The CDR3 length is 17 residues. CDR1 and CDR2 from the germline V gene are SGHVS and FNYEAQ. The CDR3 loop reads CASSLSRVGRDPYEQYF. CDR3 in DNA: TGTGCCAGCAGCTTAAGTAGAGTTGGCAGGGACCCCTACGAGCAGTACTTC.

The gene calls are TRBV9 and TRBJ2-3; D remains unclear. Trimming pared 4 bases from V and 3 bases from J, leaving 18 bases between. The CDR3 is 16 residues long. Germline loops: CDR1 SGDLS, CDR2 YYNGEE. CDR3 sequence reads: CASSLRADIVTDTQYF. As DNA, the CDR3 is TGTGCCAGCAGCCTTCGGGCCGATATAGTTACAGATACGCAGTATTTT.

The chain carries TRBV12-5 and TRBJ2-3, with 10 bases that match TRBD2. The CDR3 covers 15 residues. V shed 6 bases, J shed 1 base, and the junction held 4 bases outside the gene matches. The germline gives CDR1 LGHNT, CDR2 FRNRAP. In DNA, the CDR3 is TGTGCTAGTGGCCCCGGGACTAGCGGCACAGATACGCAGTATTTT. It specifies CASGPGTSGTDTQYF.

This CDR3 is CASIFRGVSYGYTF. CDR3 bases: TGTGCCAGCATCTTTCGAGGGGTTAGCTATGGCTACACCTTC. The rearrangement joins TRBV5-8 to TRBJ1-2; a weak D match, TRBD1 (5 bases). V was cut by 6 bases and J by 4 bases, with 16 bases left in between. This CDR3 is built from 14 residues. Germline loops: CDR1 SGHTS, CDR2 YDEGEE.

This chain uses TRBV12-3 or TRBV12-4 with TRBJ2-3; no reliable D call. CDR3 length: 19 amino acids. V was trimmed by 1 base and J by 2 bases, leaving 22 bases between them. CDR3 DNA: TGTGCCAGCAGTTTAGTAGGTACCGCCGTTCAGGAGTTCACAGATACGCAGTATTTT. As protein: CASSLVGTAVQEFTDTQYF.

About this clonotype: A much larger clone is a single base away; this may be a read error. The chain couples TRBV9 to TRBJ2-5, with 8 bases identical to TRBD1. Germline CDR1 SGDLS, CDR2 YYNGEE. The CDR3 loop spans 14 amino acids. CDR3 nucleotide sequence: TGTGCCAGCAGCGTAGCAGGGGGCCAAGAGACCCGGTACTTC. Amino acid sequence: CASSVAGGQETRYF.

V and J are TRBV12-5 and TRBJ2-1; a possible D gene is TRBD1 (6 bases). The CDR3 sequence is 14 residues long. Trimming removed 1 base at V and 3 bases at J, with 7 bases between. Germline loops: CDR1 LGHNT, CDR2 FRNRAP. CDR3: CASGLDRVYNEQFF. CDR3 DNA sequence: TGTGCTAGTGGTTTGGACAGGGTCTACAATGAGCAGTTCTTC.

This clonotype has a handful of counts. CDR3 region: CASTHLGGDTDTQYF. Written as DNA, the CDR3 is TGTGCCAGCACTCATTTAGGGGGTGACACAGATACGCAGTATTTT. This sequence joins TRBV25-1 and TRBJ2-3, with D tentatively TRBD1 (6 bases). The CDR3 is 15 amino acids. The germline V gene has CDR1 MGHDK and CDR2 SYGVNS. Trimming shortened V by 7 bases and J by 2 bases, and 16 bases separated the two germline ends.

The V call is TRBV7-2, the J call TRBJ1-3; TRBD1 might be the D (5 bases). The germline CDR1 and CDR2 sequences are SGHTA and FQGNSA. With 5 bases removed from V and 0 bases from J, the gap between germline ends came to 11 bases. The CDR3 has 15 residues. In DNA, the CDR3 is TGTGCCAGCAGCCCTCAACAGGCCTCTGGAAACACCATATATTTT. This translates into CASSPQQASGNTIYF.

The chain has TRBV10-2 and TRBJ1-2, with no clear D. Germline CDR1 is WSHSY and CDR2 is SAAADI. The CDR3 has 16 residues. Trimming took 5 bases from V and 3 from J, leaving 19 bases between them. The CDR3 DNA follows: TGCGCCAGCAGTCCCCCGGGAAGTCCTTGGGACTATGGCTACACCTTC. It is translated as CASSPPGSPWDYGYTF.

This chain links TRBV12-3 or TRBV12-4 with TRBJ1-2; 7 positions agree with TRBD1. Trimming cost V 1 base and J 7 bases; bases outside gene matches: 9. The CDR3 length is 15 residues. DNA for the CDR3: TGTGCCAGCAGTTTAGTGGGTGACAGGGAAGCTGGCTACACCTTC. It specifies CASSLVGDREAGYTF.

The chain couples TRBV5-1 to TRBJ2-5; 14 nucleotides agree with TRBD2. The CDR3 extends over 17 amino acids. The V segment lost 4 bases and the J segment 11 bases; nucleotides outside the gene matches: 16. Germline V gene data show CDR1 as SGHRS and CDR2 as YFSETQ. The CDR3 region is CASSRTSGRLFYNEQYF. CDR3 sequence (DNA): TGCGCCAGCAGCCGGACTAGCGGGAGGCTGTTCTACAATGAGCAGTACTTC.

This rearrangement joins TRBV6-2 or TRBV6-3 to TRBJ2-1, with D unresolved. With 8 bases removed from V and 4 bases from J, the gap between germline ends came to 15 bases. The CDR3 sequence is 14 residues long. From germline, CDR1 is MNHEY and CDR2 SVGEGT. The CDR3 nucleotides are TGTGCCAGCCAAAGACGAGCGAGGTACAATGAGCAGTTCTTC. It translates to CASQRRARYNEQFF.

The chain is built from TRBV20-1 and TRBJ1-1; a weak D match, TRBD1 (5 bases). Germline V gene lookup returns CDR1 DFQATT and CDR2 SNEGSKA (reference sequence). The CDR3 totals 14 residues. V gave up 1 base and J gave up 4 bases, with 13 bases separating them. CDR3 DNA: TGCAGTGCTAGAGGAAGGATCGGGGCCACTGAAGCTTTCTTT. Protein sequence: CSARGRIGATEAFF.

Comment on this clonotype: The junction shows a germline mismatch at one end, possibly a read error. This rearrangement joins TRBV7-9 to TRBJ1-2; 7 bases map to TRBD1. The CDR3 is 14 residues long. In germline, CDR1 is SEHNR, CDR2 FQNEAQ (reference sequence). CDR3 sequence: CAGSLTTGSYGYTF. CDR3 nucleotides: TGTGCCGGCAGCTTAACGACAGGGAGCTATGGCTACACCTTC.

This clonotype was seen a handful of times. The chain uses TRBV15 and TRBJ2-1; possible D gene TRBD2, 6 bases. CDR1 and CDR2 from the germline V gene are LNHNV and YYDKDF (reference sequence). V was cut by 8 bases and J by 4 bases, with 15 bases left in between. There are 14 residues in the CDR3. CDR3 nucleotide sequence: TGTGCCACCGACGGCGGGGTCCGATACAATGAGCAGTTCTTC. Protein: CATDGGVRYNEQFF.

This clonotype has just a few counts. This sequence joins TRBV20-1 and TRBJ1-4; TRBD1 matches 10 bases. The CDR3 extends over 15 amino acids. The trim removed 3 bases at V and 8 bases at J, leaving 9 bases unmatched. Germline lookup yields CDR1 DFQATT and CDR2 SNEGSKA (reference sequence). The CDR3 bases are TGCAGTGCTAGGGACCCCGGGACAGGGGACGAAAAACTGTTTTTT. Translation gives CSARDPGTGDEKLFF.

The chain is built from TRBV12-3 or TRBV12-4 and TRBJ2-1; 10 nucleotides align to TRBD2. The CDR3 length is 15 residues. Trimming cost V 3 bases and J 9 bases; bases outside gene matches: 8. The CDR3 DNA sequence: TGTGCCAGCAGTTTGGCTAGCGGGAGTACGGGTGAGCAGTTCTTC. It translates to CASSLASGSTGEQFF.

The chain combines TRBV6-6 with TRBJ2-1; tentative D call: TRBD1 (5 bases). V lost 2 bases and J 13 bases, leaving 21 bases between the germline ends. The CDR3 sequence is 15 residues long. The germline V gene has CDR1 MNHNY and CDR2 SVGAGI (reference sequence). The CDR3 bases are TGTGCCAGCAGTTACGATGGCCTCGGACAAGAGACCCAGTTCTTC. Protein: CASSYDGLGQETQFF.

The table lists this clonotype with many counts. The chain has TRBV4-1 and TRBJ2-7; D tentatively fits TRBD1 or TRBD2 (5 bases each). V shed 5 bases and J shed 4 bases, with 15 bases lying between them. The CDR3 contains 14 residues. From germline, CDR1 is MGHRA and CDR2 YSYEKL. The CDR3 bases are TGCGCCAGCAGCAGAGGACCCGGGGCGTACGAGCAGTACTTC. The encoded protein is CASSRGPGAYEQYF.